The 8 T cell receptor beta chains below were found in one sample sequenced in a study of a mutant IDH1 vaccine in newly diagnosed glioma. This table comes from immunoSEQ multiplex PCR, and its TCRdb copy is limited to in-frame clones, with some not included. The data contain nearly 70,000 clones, around 74% of them singletons. Time point here: baseline, week 1 (first vaccination visit). The treatment here: pre-vaccination baseline after standard-of-care therapy. The sequencing here drew on PBMCs, taken from a glioma patient treated with radiotherapy, temozolomide or both. Receptors originate from a man aged 45 to 65 with glioma.

V usage is TRBV4-3 and J usage is TRBJ2-7; the D call may be TRBD1 or TRBD2 (6 bases each). V lost 1 base and J 3 bases, leaving 19 bases between the germline ends. The CDR3 totals 17 residues. Germline CDR1 reads LGHNA; CDR2 reads YSLEER. In DNA, the CDR3 is TGCGCCAGCAGCCAAGGGGGGGCAGCGGACGGACGCTACGAGCAGTACTTC. Translated: CASSQGGAADGRYEQYF.

The rearrangement links TRBV5-6 to TRBJ1-1, with 11 bases aligning to TRBD1. The CDR3 runs 13 residues. Germline assignment: CDR1 SGHDT and CDR2 YYEEEE. The J segment lost 6 bases and the V segment lost 5 bases, leaving 3 bases of the junction unmatched. In nucleotides, the CDR3 is TGTGCCAGCAGTATGGGACAGGGGGCTGAAGCTTTCTTT. It specifies CASSMGQGAEAFF.

This clone was seen more than once but under ten times. This rearrangement joins TRBV10-3 to TRBJ1-1, with D perhaps matching TRBD1 (5 bases). The CDR3 extends over 13 amino acids. The germline V gene encodes CDR1 ENHRY and CDR2 SYGVKD. V gave up 6 bases and J gave up 4 bases, with 12 bases separating them. The CDR3 region has the DNA TGTGCCATCAGCGGGCCTCAGGGCACTGAAGCTTTCTTT. Translated, it gives CAISGPQGTEAFF.

The CDR3 loop is CASSQRQGIYTGELFF. The CDR3 coding sequence is TGTGCCAGCAGCCAAAGGCAGGGTATTTACACCGGGGAGCTGTTTTTT. The chain employs TRBV14 and TRBJ2-2; a weak D match, TRBD1 (5 bases). V lost 2 bases and J lost 3, with 13 bases in between. The CDR3 loop spans 16 amino acids. Germline V gives CDR1 SGHDN, CDR2 FVKESK.

The rearrangement links TRBV30 to TRBJ1-2, with TRBD1 matching 9 bases. The J segment lost 3 bases and the V segment lost 2 bases, leaving 4 bases of the junction unmatched. This CDR3 spans 14 amino acids. Germline V gene sequence: CDR1 GTSNPN, CDR2 SVGIG (reference sequence). CDR3 DNA: TGTGCCTGGAGTCGCACAGGGGGCGACTATGGCTACACCTTC. This encodes CAWSRTGGDYGYTF.

The table lists this clone with a few counts. This rearrangement joins TRBV19 to TRBJ1-1; D is unresolved. Per germline, CDR1 LNHDA and CDR2 SQIVND (reference sequence). There are 15 residues in the CDR3. The germline V and J ends were trimmed by 0 bases and 3 bases, with 11 bases remaining between them. The CDR3 loop reads CASSIDLVRYTEAFF. The CDR3 coding sequence is TGTGCCAGTAGTATAGATCTAGTCAGATACACTGAAGCTTTCTTT.

The chain employs TRBV4-3 and TRBJ1-5; D perhaps matches TRBD1 (5 bases). CDR3 length: 15 residues. The germline gives CDR1 LGHNA, CDR2 YSLEER. Deletions cut 0 bases from V and 7 bases from J, with 13 bases between. CDR3 sequence (DNA): TGCGCCAGCAGCCAAGAGCCCCAGGGAGGACAGCCCCAGCATTTT. Its translation: CASSQEPQGGQPQHF.

This clone was observed a handful of times. The chain recombines TRBV15 with TRBJ1-1, with D unresolved. This CDR3 spans 11 amino acids. V was trimmed by 5 bases and J by 3 bases, leaving 4 bases between them. Germline assignment: CDR1 LNHNV and CDR2 YYDKDF (reference sequence). The CDR3 bases are TGTGCCACCAGCCGGGACACTGAAGCTTTCTTT. Protein product: CATSRDTEAFF. Filled out from reference TRBV15 and TRBJ1-1, the complete variable domain reads DAMVIQNPRYQVTQFGKPVTLSCSQTLNHNVMYWYQQKSSQAPKLLFHYYDKDFNNEADTPDNFQSRRPNTSFCFLDIRSPGLGDTAMYLCATSRDTEAFFGQGTRLTVV.